These T cell receptor beta chains were read from a single sample in a study of CD8 T cells in ankylosing spondylitis. TCRdb recomputed calls from the 5' RACE reads with MiXCR, one row per CDR3 protein. The sample carries about 400,000 distinct CDR3 sequences, roughly 20% recorded once. Sequenced material: blood, either unsorted or a sorted T cell fraction (not recorded which). The receptors derive from a male donor with ankylosing spondylitis or in good health (not recorded which). CDR3s include the opening cysteine and the closing phenylalanine or tryptophan. A D gene is named only where the DNA matches it firmly. Only part of the rows carry a size: once, few, many, or a class if the clone is expanded.

d_call j_call clone_size v_call cdr3_nt cdr3_aa
- TRBJ2-7 - TRBV24-1 TGTGCCACCAGTGATCCCCCAAGTGGAGACCAGCAGTACTTC CATSDPPSGDQQYF
- TRBJ2-5 few TRBV7-9 TGTGCCAGCAGGCCGGACCGAGAAGAGACCCAGTACTTC CASRPDREETQYF
TRBD2 TRBJ2-5 - TRBV28 TGTGCCAGCAGCCCGATTGGGGAGGGCCAAGAGACCCAGTACTTC CASSPIGEGQETQYF
TRBD2 TRBJ2-1 - TRBV29-1 TGCAGCGTTGAATTGGAGGGGAGGGTTTGGCAGTTCTTC CSVELEGRVWQFF
TRBD1 TRBJ2-2 - TRBV20-1 TGCAGTGCCCGTCGACAGGGGGAAGGCGGGGAGCTGTTTTTT CSARRQGEGGELFF
- TRBJ2-5 few TRBV20-1 TGCAGTGCTAGAGATCCTCGAGCGGAAGCCTCGTACCAAGAGACCCAGTACTTC CSARDPRAEASYQETQYF
TRBD1 TRBJ2-5 - TRBV27 TGTGCCAGCAGTCAAGTAGGGACAGGGAGAGAGACCCAGTACTTC CASSQVGTGRETQYF
- TRBJ2-5 - TRBV30 TGTGCCTGGAGTGTTTTGAATTATCCCCCACAGGAGACCCAGTACTTC CAWSVLNYPPQETQYF
- TRBJ2-5 - TRBV12-3/TRBV12-4 TGTGCCAGCAGTTTCGGGCAGGGTCGGCAGCTGTACTTC CASSFGQGRQLYF
TRBD1 TRBJ2-1 - TRBV6-2/TRBV6-3 TGTGCCAGCAGATATGACCTTGGGACAGGGAAGAATTACAATGAGCAGTTCTTC CASRYDLGTGKNYNEQFF
- TRBJ2-2 many TRBV12-3/TRBV12-4 TGTGCCAGCAGTTTAGCAAACACCGGGGAGCTGTTTTTT CASSLANTGELFF